The 19 T cell receptor beta chains reported below all come from one sample, sequenced in a study of blood T cell repertoires in COVID-19. Profiled with immunoSEQ multiplex PCR; TCRdb holds only in-frame clones, not every one. The sample shows roughly 250,000 clones, 81% of them seen only once. Material for sequencing was peripheral blood. The receptors derive from a woman aged 60-75 years with active or convalescent COVID-19.

The gene calls are TRBV6-6 and TRBJ1-5, with a possible D match to TRBD1 (5 bases). Germline assignment: CDR1 MNHNY and CDR2 SVGAGI (reference sequence). The CDR3 loop spans 15 amino acids. The germline V and J ends were trimmed by 5 bases and 5 bases, with 16 bases remaining between them. Written as DNA, the CDR3 is TGTGCCAGCAGTCCCTGGAGGGGCGTCGATCAGCCCCAGCATTTT. It encodes CASSPWRGVDQPQHF.

The chain is built from TRBV10-2 and TRBJ2-3; maybe TRBD2 (7 bases). The length of the CDR3 is 15 residues. V was pared by 1 base and J by 2 bases, with 10 bases between. Germline CDR1 reads WSHSY; CDR2 reads SAAADI. This CDR3 reads CASSEFGGHTDTQYF. The CDR3 bases are TGCGCCAGCAGTGAGTTCGGGGGGCACACAGATACGCAGTATTTT.

This clone has only one observation. This rearrangement joins TRBV5-6 to TRBJ1-1; 9 nucleotides agree with TRBD1. This CDR3 region has 14 residues. V lost 5 bases, J lost 4 bases, and 6 bases stayed unmatched. From germline, CDR1 is SGHDT and CDR2 YYEEEE. CDR3 residues: CASSFVTGGTEAFF. As DNA, the CDR3 is TGTGCCAGCAGTTTCGTGACAGGGGGCACTGAAGCTTTCTTT.

A remark on this clone: A junction boundary mismatches the germline segment, possibly from a read error. The chain joins TRBV7-2 to TRBJ2-2, with 7 bases matching TRBD1. CDR1 is SGHTA and CDR2 is FQGNSA in the germline V gene. The CDR3 loop spans 15 amino acids. The CDR3 nucleotides read TGTGCCAGCAGTACCGGGACAGAACAAACCGTGGAGCTGTTTTTT. Amino acids: CASSTGTEQTVELFF.

The chain recombines TRBV4-1 with TRBJ2-1, with 7 bases identical to TRBD2. Germline-derived CDR1 and CDR2 are MGHRA and YSYEKL. The CDR3 extends over 15 amino acids. V trimming: 0 bases; J trimming: 6 bases; junction bases outside the gene matches: 5. The DNA of the CDR3 is TGCGCCAGCAGCCAAGATCCGGGGGGAGGCAATGAGCAGTTCTTC. Encoded protein: CASSQDPGGGNEQFF.

This chain uses TRBV2 with TRBJ2-2; possibly TRBD1 for D (6 bases). The CDR3 is made up of 14 amino acids. CDR1 is SNHLY, CDR2 FYNNEI, per germline. V lost 3 bases and J lost 7, with 12 bases in between. The CDR3 region has the DNA TGTGCCAGCAGTGACCGGGGACAAAACGGGGAGCTGTTTTTT. Residues: CASSDRGQNGELFF.

This rearrangement joins TRBV9 to TRBJ1-3; D remains unclear. Germline values: CDR1 SGDLS, CDR2 YYNGEE. The CDR3 totals 16 residues. With 0 bases removed from V and 1 base from J, the gap between germline ends came to 11 bases. DNA for the CDR3: TGTGCCAGCAGCGTAGCAGCGATGAGATCTGGAAACACCATATATTTT. Its translation is CASSVAAMRSGNTIYF. Full variable domain (missing parts from reference TRBV9 and TRBJ1-3): DSGVTQTPKHLITATGQRVTLRCSPRSGDLSVYWYQQSLDQGLQFLIQYYNGEERAKGNILERFSAQQFPDLHSELNLSSLELGDSALYFCASSVAAMRSGNTIYFGEGSWLTVV.

A few counts support this clone. The chain joins TRBV29-1 to TRBJ2-7; perhaps TRBD2 as D (5 bases). Germline values: CDR1 SQVTM, CDR2 ANQGSEA. This CDR3 comprises 12 residues. Trimming took off 7 bases at V and 0 bases at J, with 10 bases between the two ends. The CDR3 DNA is TGCAGCGCTGGACTTGCCTCCTACGAGCAGTACTTC. As protein: CSAGLASYEQYF.

This clone was seen once. This chain uses TRBV18 with TRBJ1-5; perhaps TRBD1 as D (6 bases). Germline lookup yields CDR1 KGHSH and CDR2 LQKENI. V shed 2 bases and J shed 3 bases, with 14 bases lying between them. This CDR3 comprises 16 residues. The CDR3: CASSPGEGVYNQPQHF. The CDR3 nucleotides read TGTGCCAGCTCACCAGGGGAGGGGGTCTACAATCAGCCCCAGCATTTT.

J is TRBJ2-1 and V is TRBV6-5; D ambiguous. The CDR3 has 14 amino acids. V lost 0 bases and J 3 bases, leaving 6 bases between the germline ends. CDR1 and CDR2 from the germline V gene are MNHEY and SVGAGI. In nucleotides, the CDR3 is TGTGCCAGCAGTTACTCGCCAGGCTACAATGAGCAGTTCTTC. The encoded protein is CASSYSPGYNEQFF.

This chain connects TRBV5-1 to TRBJ1-1, with D unresolved. CDR3 size: 15 residues. V shed 0 bases and J shed 3 bases, with 12 bases lying between them. CDR1 SGHRS and CDR2 YFSETQ come from the germline V gene. The CDR3 loop reads CASSLVFDRDTEAFF. As DNA, the CDR3 is TGCGCCAGCAGCTTGGTATTTGACCGGGACACTGAAGCTTTCTTT.

The CDR3 loop is CASHRGTETQYF. In DNA, the CDR3 is TGTGCCAGCCACAGGGGGACAGAGACCCAGTACTTC. The chain combines TRBV9 with TRBJ2-5; the match to TRBD1 covers 8 bases. The J segment lost 4 bases and the V segment lost 7 bases, leaving 3 bases of the junction unmatched. CDR1 is SGDLS, CDR2 YYNGEE, per germline. This CDR3 contains 12 residues.

This clone was seen only a few times. V and J are TRBV19 and TRBJ1-2; D not resolved. Trimming left V 7 bases short and J 4 bases short, with 16 bases between. Germline loops: CDR1 LNHDA, CDR2 SQIVND (reference sequence). The CDR3 has 14 residues. The CDR3 reads CASTWPGTPYGYTF. The CDR3 DNA reads TGTGCCAGTACCTGGCCAGGAACCCCCTATGGCTACACCTTC.

V usage is TRBV13 and J usage is TRBJ1-1, with D possibly matching TRBD1 (6 bases). V lost 4 bases, J lost 0 bases, and 21 bases lay in between. Germline values: CDR1 PRHDT, CDR2 FYEKMQ (reference sequence). This CDR3 contains 18 residues. The CDR3: CASSSWDISTPMNTEAFF. In DNA form, the CDR3 reads TGTGCCAGCAGCTCATGGGACATCTCCACCCCCATGAACACTGAAGCTTTCTTT.

V is TRBV7-9 and J is TRBJ1-6; D possibly corresponds to TRBD1 (6 bases). This CDR3 region has 16 residues. The V gene's germline CDR1 is SEHNR and CDR2 FQNEAQ (reference sequence). Between the trimmed V and J ends, which lost 5 bases and 9 bases, there was a span of 20 bases. CDR3 sequence (DNA): TGTGCCAGCAGCCCACGTGGTCCAGGGGTTAGTTCACCCCTCCACTTT. Translating gives CASSPRGPGVSSPLHF.

This chain uses TRBV19 with TRBJ1-1, with D perhaps TRBD1 (5 bases). Germline V gene lookup returns CDR1 LNHDA and CDR2 SQIVND (reference sequence). The ends were cut back, 2 bases at V and 6 bases at J, with 13 bases in the middle. This CDR3 comprises 14 residues. The CDR3 is CASSIFGGTPEAFF. CDR3 in DNA: TGTGCCAGTAGTATATTCGGGGGTACCCCTGAAGCTTTCTTT.

Regarding this clone: A read error is possible here, since a much larger clone lies one base away. V and J are TRBV6-5 and TRBJ1-2; 7 bases are a match to TRBD1. The V and J ends lost 4 bases and 4 bases, in that order; junction bases with no gene match: 3. This CDR3 is built from 13 residues. Germline CDR1 is MNHEY and CDR2 is SVGAGI. CDR3 region: CASSSQGPYGYTF. The CDR3, as DNA: TGTGCCAGCAGTTCACAGGGGCCCTATGGCTACACCTTC.

This chain connects TRBV28 to TRBJ1-4; 8 bases are shared with TRBD1. The CDR3 is 16 amino acids. Germline V gene data show CDR1 as MDHEN and CDR2 as SYDVKM. Germline trimming cut 6 bases from V and 8 bases from J; bases unmatched to any gene: 14. CDR3 bases: TGTGCCAGCAGCCAACAGCAGGGGGCCGGGCGCGAAAAACTGTTTTTT. It yields the protein CASSQQQGAGREKLFF.

The chain carries TRBV18 and TRBJ2-5; D call uncertain. CDR1 and CDR2 (germline): KGHSH, LQKENI. Trimming left V 5 bases short and J 2 bases short, with 3 bases between. This CDR3 comprises 11 residues. As DNA, the CDR3 is TGTGCCAGCTCAGCGCAAGAGACCCAGTACTTC. Its translation: CASSAQETQYF.